The 8 T cell receptor beta chains in this list originate from one sample, sequenced in a study of T cells in Graves' hyperthyroidism and ophthalmopathy. Researchers took RNA transcripts and amplified the TCR beta CDR3 regions from them. When the TCR CDR3 underwent first-round RT-PCR, the HTBI primer set was used. TCRdb reprocessed the multiplex PCR reads with MiXCR, giving one entry per CDR3 protein. The repertoire holds 500,000 or so distinct CDR3 sequences, with approximately 17% as singletons. Sample: blood. These receptors originate from a woman aged 18-29 years with Graves' ophthalmopathy.

This clonotype was counted only a few times. The rearrangement links TRBV7-3 to TRBJ1-6, with 8 bases fitting TRBD1. This CDR3 contains 15 residues. Germline CDR1 reads SGHTA; CDR2 reads FQGTGA. V gave up 3 bases and J gave up 7 bases; unmatched junction bases: 5. In DNA, the CDR3 is TGTGCCAGCAGCTTTACAGGGGGAGGGAATTCACCCCTCCACTTT. It translates to CASSFTGGGNSPLHF.

Worth noting for this clonotype: A much more abundant neighbour one base away suggests this may be a read error. The chain carries TRBV24-1 and TRBJ2-1; 9 nucleotides line up with TRBD2. This CDR3 has 16 amino acids. Germline CDR1 and CDR2: KGHDR and SFDVKD. The DNA for the CDR3 is TGTGCCACCAGTGATTTCTCTAGCGGGATGGGCAATGGGCAGTTCTTC. It is translated as CATSDFSSGMGNGQFF.

This chain uses TRBV7-2 with TRBJ2-1; D might be TRBD1 or TRBD2, each matching 5 bases. Germline CDR1 and CDR2: SGHTA and FQGNSA. This CDR3 contains 18 residues. The germline V and J ends were trimmed by 6 bases and 9 bases, with 30 bases remaining between them. Here the CDR3 reads CASSGSSEGRVLEGEQFF. CDR3 bases: TGTGCCAGCAGTGGGTCGAGTGAGGGACGCGTTTTAGAGGGTGAGCAGTTCTTC.

The V gene is TRBV11-2, the J gene TRBJ2-3; D is uncertain. Germline assignment: CDR1 SGHAT and CDR2 FQNNGV. The length of the CDR3 is 14 residues. The V gene lost 6 bases and the J gene lost 2 bases, with 12 bases spanning the gap. The CDR3 DNA sequence: TGTGCCAGCAGTTTATTATCAGTCACAGATACGCAGTATTTT. It translates to CASSLLSVTDTQYF.

The table lists this clonotype with many counts. This chain links TRBV28 with TRBJ2-1; D gene ambiguous. Deletions cut 8 bases from V and 0 bases from J, with 5 bases between. The V gene's germline CDR1 is MDHEN and CDR2 SYDVKM. The CDR3 loop spans 12 amino acids. The CDR3 loop reads CASWSSYNEQFF. The CDR3 DNA sequence: TGTGCCAGCTGGAGCTCCTACAATGAGCAGTTCTTC.

This sequence joins TRBV29-1 and TRBJ2-1; 7 positions agree with TRBD2. Germline CDR1 reads SQVTM; CDR2 reads ANQGSEA. Trimming at V came to 8 bases and at J to 6 bases, leaving 10 bases not matched to a gene. The CDR3 consists of 13 residues. The chain's CDR3 is CSTLGGRRNEQFF. Written as DNA, the CDR3 is TGCAGCACCCTGGGGGGGAGGCGCAATGAGCAGTTCTTC.

This clonotype was seen many times. The CDR3: CASSLSYEQFF. In DNA, the CDR3 is TGTGCCAGCAGCTTAAGTTATGAGCAGTTCTTC. The genes are TRBV11-2 and TRBJ2-1; D not resolved. The germline V and J ends were trimmed by 2 bases and 8 bases, with 4 bases remaining between them. In germline, CDR1 is SGHAT, CDR2 FQNNGV. The CDR3 loop spans 11 amino acids.

This clonotype was observed many times. The chain is built from TRBV13 and TRBJ2-5, with TRBD1 matching over 10 bases. V was pared by 3 bases and J by 5 bases, with 3 bases of the junction left unmatched. Germline lookup yields CDR1 PRHDT and CDR2 FYEKMQ (reference sequence). CDR3 length: 14 amino acids. CDR3 region: CASSFGTGVETQYF. DNA of the CDR3: TGTGCCAGCAGCTTTGGGACAGGGGTGGAGACCCAGTACTTC.